The present TCR beta chain was sequenced within a study of shared clonotypes between healthy human individuals (dated by TCRdb to 2020 to 2022). A note on the overall study: The cohort included a few men and a couple of women between 18 and 49 years of age. Per donor, three plates each were used for CD4 naive and CD4 memory, two for CD8 naive, and one for CD8 memory. Blood TCR repertoires of four to six healthy adults were deeply sequenced to estimate repertoire size and the extent of clonotype sharing between individuals. Different laboratories and diverse techniques were used to prepare libraries and sequence TCR repertoires, to increase sequencing depth and limit assay-specific biases. Between about 0.85 and 8.9 billion PBMCs per donor were obtained by leukapheresis. The study at large found these results: Naive subsets generally had larger estimated clonotype richness than memory subsets. Incomplete sequencing was indicated by rarefaction of sorted-subset datasets, despite the large sequencing depth. Higher generation probabilities were observed for clonotypes shared by all four sorted-subset donors than for non-shared clonotypes. Sampling was limited to blood, and TCR repertoires in tissue likely differ from TCR repertoires in blood. Across a few donors, approximately 5% of naive CD4, roughly 3.8% of naive CD8, about 2.3% of memory CD4, and about 0.44% of memory CD8 clonotypes were shared. The small number of donors limited the genetic and exposure-history diversity represented. Based on pairwise subsampling, the degree of clonotype sharing among donors was expected to be affected by sequencing depth.

Using the deep immunoSEQ assay, multiplex PCR amplified TCR CDR3 regions from genomic DNA. Genomic DNA extracted from each cell subset was distributed evenly over all wells of several immunoSEQ 96-well plates, and each plate served as one replicate. For sorted subsets, 150 to 200 ng genomic DNA, equal to tens of thousands of T cell genomes, was loaded into each replicate PCR. The purified libraries were quantified using a Qubit 3.0 fluorometer, sized with a Bioanalyzer 2100, and then quantified again using the KAPA Library Quantification kit. Each immunoSEQ 96-well plate was sequenced on its own single-read 150-cycle Illumina NextSeq 550 flow cell. As for the authors' bioinformatics: Because the immunoSEQ output held only junctional sequences and lacked quality scores, the filtering could not match the filtering applied to full-length reads. Sequences were annotated with PyIR, a Python wrapper for IgBLAST v1.9, using IMGT germline references to assign V/J genes and CDR3. Reads with weak V/J assignments (E-value above 1e-6), missing CDR3, stop codons, out-of-frame junctions, or ambiguous translated residues were removed. V3J clonotypes were defined as sequences sharing the same inferred V gene, J gene, and CDR3 amino acid sequence. Percentage overlap between repertoires was computed as shared unique clonotypes divided by the size of the smaller repertoire. Repertoire richness was assessed with RTK rarefaction, the Chao1 estimator, and Recon v2.1 estimates of unobserved clonotypes. OLGA was used to compute generation probabilities for all TCRbeta clonotypes that the gDNA method yielded from a handful of donors. The immuneACCESS repertoire file appears here via TCRdb, limited to in-frame rearrangements. These files lack a portion of the clones; in checked studies, under half of the deficit traces to unresolved V genes, and the cause of the others is not known. That table is the source of V, J and clone size, and D and trimming were worked out from the DNA. In this sample the table shows 1.5 million to 2.5 million clones, about 95% of which occur a single time. The ten largest clones take up 0.95% to 1.5% of the sample.

CD8 naive samples consisted of CD45RO-negative cells that were positively selected for CCR7, yielding a CD45RA+CCR7+ population without TemRA cells. The donors were healthy, HIV-negative adults with no recently reported acute infections or vaccinations. Every donor was a Caucasian adult living in Nashville, Tennessee, USA. Blood was obtained by leukapheresis, after which PBMCs were separated by Ficoll-Histopaque density gradient centrifugation and cryopreserved in liquid nitrogen vapor phase. Analytical flow cytometry was used to check the purity and quantity of each magnetically sorted T cell population. Genomic DNA was isolated from every sorted fraction and measured by UV absorbance on a Nanodrop 2000c. V and J are truncated by 5 bases and 7 bases respectively, leaving an intervening sequence of 8 bases. The germline V gene encodes CDR1 MNHEY and CDR2 SVGAGI. Including the terminal cysteine and phenylalanine, the CDR3 comprises 11 residues. Only the CDR3 DNA is retained, 33 bases long and in frame from the first base.

A note on this clone: Its antigen specificity is not known. Base qualities are missing; no much larger clone stands one base away.

This sequence uses TRBV6-5 and TRBJ2-5; the D segment might be TRBD1 or TRBD2, since each matches 5 bases. Sequences were obtained from naive CD8+ T cells sorted from blood. Explained via the paper, the cell subset or site label denotes: CD45RA+CCR7+. This receptor was identified in a man aged 18 to 30 in good health. This receptor has the CDR3 CASSGTGTQYF. The bases read TGTGCCAGCAGTGGGACGGGGACCCAGTACTTC.